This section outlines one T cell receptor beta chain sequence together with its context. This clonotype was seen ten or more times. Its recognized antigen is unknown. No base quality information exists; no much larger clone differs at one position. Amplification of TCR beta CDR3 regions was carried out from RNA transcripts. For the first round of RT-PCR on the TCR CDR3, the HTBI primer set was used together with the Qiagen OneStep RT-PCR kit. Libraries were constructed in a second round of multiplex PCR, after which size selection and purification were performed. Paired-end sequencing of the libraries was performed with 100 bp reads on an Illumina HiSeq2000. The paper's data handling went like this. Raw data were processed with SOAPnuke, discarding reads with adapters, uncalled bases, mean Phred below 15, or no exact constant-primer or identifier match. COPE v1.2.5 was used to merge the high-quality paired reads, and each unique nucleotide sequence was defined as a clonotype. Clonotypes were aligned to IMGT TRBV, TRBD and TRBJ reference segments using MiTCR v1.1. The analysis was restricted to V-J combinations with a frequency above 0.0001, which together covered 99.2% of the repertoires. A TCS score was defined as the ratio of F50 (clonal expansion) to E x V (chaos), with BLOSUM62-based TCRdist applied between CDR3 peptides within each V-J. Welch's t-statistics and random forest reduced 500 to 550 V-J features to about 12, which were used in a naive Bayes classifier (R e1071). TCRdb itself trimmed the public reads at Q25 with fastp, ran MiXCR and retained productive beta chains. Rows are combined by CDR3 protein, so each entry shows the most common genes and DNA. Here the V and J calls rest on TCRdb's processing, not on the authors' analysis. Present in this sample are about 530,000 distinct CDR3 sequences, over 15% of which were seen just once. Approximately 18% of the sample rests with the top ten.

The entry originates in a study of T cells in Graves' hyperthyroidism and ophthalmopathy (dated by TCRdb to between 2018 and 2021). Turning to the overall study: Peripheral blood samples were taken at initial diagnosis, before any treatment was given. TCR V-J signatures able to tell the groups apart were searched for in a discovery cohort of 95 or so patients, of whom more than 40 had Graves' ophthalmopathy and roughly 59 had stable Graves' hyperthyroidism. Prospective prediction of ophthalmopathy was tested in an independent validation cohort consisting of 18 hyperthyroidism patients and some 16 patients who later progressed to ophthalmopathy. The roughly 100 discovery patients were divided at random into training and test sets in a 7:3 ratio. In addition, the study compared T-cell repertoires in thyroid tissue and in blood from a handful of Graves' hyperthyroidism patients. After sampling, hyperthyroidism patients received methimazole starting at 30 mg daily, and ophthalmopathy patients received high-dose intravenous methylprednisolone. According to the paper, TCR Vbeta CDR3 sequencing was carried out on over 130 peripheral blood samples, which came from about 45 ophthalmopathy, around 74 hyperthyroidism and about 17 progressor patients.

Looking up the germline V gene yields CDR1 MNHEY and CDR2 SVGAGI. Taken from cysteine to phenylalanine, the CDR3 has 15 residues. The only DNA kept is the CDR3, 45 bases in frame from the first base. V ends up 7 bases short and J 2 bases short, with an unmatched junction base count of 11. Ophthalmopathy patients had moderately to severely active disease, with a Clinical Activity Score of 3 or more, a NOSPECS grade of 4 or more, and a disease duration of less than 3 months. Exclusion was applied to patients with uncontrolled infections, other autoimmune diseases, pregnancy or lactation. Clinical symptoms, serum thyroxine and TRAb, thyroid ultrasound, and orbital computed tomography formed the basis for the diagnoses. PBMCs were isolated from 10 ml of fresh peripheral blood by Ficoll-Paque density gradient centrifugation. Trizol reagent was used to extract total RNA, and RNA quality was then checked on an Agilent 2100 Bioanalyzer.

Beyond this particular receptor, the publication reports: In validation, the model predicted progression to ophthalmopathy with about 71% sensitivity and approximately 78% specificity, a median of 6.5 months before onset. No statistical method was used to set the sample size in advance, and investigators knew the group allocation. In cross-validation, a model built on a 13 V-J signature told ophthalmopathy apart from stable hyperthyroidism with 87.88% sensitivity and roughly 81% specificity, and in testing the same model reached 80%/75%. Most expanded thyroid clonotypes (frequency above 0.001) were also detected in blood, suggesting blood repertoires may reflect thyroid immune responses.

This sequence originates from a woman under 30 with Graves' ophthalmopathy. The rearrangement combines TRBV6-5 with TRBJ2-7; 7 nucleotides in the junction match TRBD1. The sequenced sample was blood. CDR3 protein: CASMLEYRGTYEQYF. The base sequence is TGTGCCAGCATGCTCGAGTACAGGGGAACCTACGAGCAGTACTTC.